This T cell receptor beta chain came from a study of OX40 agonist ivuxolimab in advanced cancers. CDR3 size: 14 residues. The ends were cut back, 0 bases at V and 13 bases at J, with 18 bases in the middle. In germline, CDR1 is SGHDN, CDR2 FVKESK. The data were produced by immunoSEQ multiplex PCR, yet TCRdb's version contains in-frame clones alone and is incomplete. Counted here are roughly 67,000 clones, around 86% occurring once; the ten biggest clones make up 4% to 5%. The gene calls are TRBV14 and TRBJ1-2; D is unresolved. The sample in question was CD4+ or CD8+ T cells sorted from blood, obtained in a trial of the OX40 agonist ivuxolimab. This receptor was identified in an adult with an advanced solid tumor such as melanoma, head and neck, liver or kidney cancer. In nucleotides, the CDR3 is TGTGCCAGCAGCCAAGATACTAGCCAGCGAACAAGCACCTTC. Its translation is CASSQDTSQRTSTF. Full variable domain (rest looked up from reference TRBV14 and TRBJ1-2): EAGVTQFPSHSVIEKGQTVTLRCDPISGHDNLYWYRRVMGKEIKFLLHFVKESKQDESGMPNNRFLAERTGGTYSTLKVQPAELEDSGVYFCASSQDTSQRTSTFGSGTRLTVV.